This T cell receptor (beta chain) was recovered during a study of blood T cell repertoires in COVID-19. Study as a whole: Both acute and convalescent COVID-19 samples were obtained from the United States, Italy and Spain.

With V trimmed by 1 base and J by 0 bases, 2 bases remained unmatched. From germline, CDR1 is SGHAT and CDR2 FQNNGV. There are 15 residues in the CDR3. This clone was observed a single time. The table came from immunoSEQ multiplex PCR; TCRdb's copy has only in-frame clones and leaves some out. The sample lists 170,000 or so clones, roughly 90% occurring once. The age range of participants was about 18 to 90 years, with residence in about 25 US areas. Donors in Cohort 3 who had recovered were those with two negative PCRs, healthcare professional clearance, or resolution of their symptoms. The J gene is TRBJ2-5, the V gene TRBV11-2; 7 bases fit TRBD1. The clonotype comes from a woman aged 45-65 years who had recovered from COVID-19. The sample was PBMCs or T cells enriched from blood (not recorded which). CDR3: CASSLGDRDQETQYF. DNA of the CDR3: TGTGCCAGCAGCTTAGGAGACAGGGACCAAGAGACCCAGTACTTC.